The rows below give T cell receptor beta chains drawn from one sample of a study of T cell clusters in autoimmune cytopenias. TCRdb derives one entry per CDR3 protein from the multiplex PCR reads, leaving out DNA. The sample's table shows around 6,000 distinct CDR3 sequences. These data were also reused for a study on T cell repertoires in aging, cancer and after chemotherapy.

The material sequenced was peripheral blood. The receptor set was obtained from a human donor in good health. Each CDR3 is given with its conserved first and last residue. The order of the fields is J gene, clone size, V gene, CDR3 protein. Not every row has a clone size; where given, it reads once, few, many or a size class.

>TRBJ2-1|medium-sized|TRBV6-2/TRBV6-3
CASSWRIGLGEQFF
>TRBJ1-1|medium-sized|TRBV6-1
CASMTGTGDDTEAFF
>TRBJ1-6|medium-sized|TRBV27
CASSFGNSPLHF
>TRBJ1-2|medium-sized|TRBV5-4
CASSSDGNYGYTF
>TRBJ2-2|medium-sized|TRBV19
CASSLGLAGRTGELFF
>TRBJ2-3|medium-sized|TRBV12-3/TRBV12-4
CASSPRGVNTDTQYF
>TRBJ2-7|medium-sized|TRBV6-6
CASSPTHRNLEQYF
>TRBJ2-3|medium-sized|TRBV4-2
CASSPPTGTQYF
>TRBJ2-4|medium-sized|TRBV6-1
CASSASGQPKNIQYF
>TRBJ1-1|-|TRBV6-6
CASSPLDRGNTEAFF
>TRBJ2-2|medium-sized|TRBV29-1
CSVRSGPGELFF
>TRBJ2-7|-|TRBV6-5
CASSDEGLGEQYF
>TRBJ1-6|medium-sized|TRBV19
CASNTLDRNSPLHF
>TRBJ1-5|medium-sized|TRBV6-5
CASRSDVLAYSNQPQHF
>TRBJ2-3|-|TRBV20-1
CSARGFQGPSTDTQYF
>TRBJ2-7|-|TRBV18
CASSPAGIPYEQYF
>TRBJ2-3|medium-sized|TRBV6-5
CATTGATDTQYF
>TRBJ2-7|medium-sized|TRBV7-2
CASSKATGMVHYEQYF
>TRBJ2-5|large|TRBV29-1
CSVEQGAGETQYF
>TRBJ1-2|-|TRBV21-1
CASSSFKRQRRRGYTF
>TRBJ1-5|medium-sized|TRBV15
CATSAQGAFNQPQHF
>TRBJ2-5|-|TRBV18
CASSPTSGSKETQYF
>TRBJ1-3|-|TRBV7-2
CASSLAGYGNTIYF
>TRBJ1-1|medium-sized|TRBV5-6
CASSFEGVRGEAFF
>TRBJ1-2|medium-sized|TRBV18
CASSYDRTNYGYTF
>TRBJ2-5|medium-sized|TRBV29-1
CSVASGSGQETQYF
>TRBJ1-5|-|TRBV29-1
CSVVPGTGNQPQHF
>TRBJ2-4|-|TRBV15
CATSKDRANGNIQYF